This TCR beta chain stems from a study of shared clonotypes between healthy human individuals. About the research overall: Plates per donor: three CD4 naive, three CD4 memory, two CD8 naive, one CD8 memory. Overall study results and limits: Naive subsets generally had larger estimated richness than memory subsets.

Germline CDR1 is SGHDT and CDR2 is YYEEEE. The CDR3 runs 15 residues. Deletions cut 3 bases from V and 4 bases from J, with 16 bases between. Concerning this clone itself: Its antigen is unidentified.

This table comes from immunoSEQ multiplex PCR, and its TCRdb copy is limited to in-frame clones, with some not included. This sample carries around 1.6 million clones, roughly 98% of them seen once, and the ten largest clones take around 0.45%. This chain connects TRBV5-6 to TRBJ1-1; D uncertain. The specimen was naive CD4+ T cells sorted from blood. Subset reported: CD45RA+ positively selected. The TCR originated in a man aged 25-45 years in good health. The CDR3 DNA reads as TGTGCCAGCAGCTGGGAGGTGGGGTCCGTCACTGAAGCTTTCTTT. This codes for CASSWEVGSVTEAFF. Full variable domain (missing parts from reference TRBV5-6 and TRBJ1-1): DAGVTQSPTHLIKTRGQQVTLRCSPKSGHDTVSWYQQALGQGPQFIFQYYEEEERQRGNFPDRFSGHQFPNYSSELNVNALLLGDSALYLCASSWEVGSVTEAFFGQGTRLTVV.